A single sample is the source of the 20 T cell receptor beta chains below, sequenced in a study of PD-1 blockade in classical Hodgkin lymphoma. Each patient relapsed following autologous stem cell transplantation, and prior brentuximab vedotin exposure differed. Clones were read by immunoSEQ multiplex PCR, and TCRdb kept only the in-frame ones, dropping some. The sample lists 40,000 to 45,000 clones, about 74% occurring once. Sequenced material: peripheral blood mononuclear cells (PBMCs), taken at baseline. The receptors originated from a human donor with classical Hodgkin lymphoma.

The chain links TRBV28 to TRBJ1-1, with no clear D. The CDR3 length is 13 residues. Germline CDR1 is MDHEN and CDR2 is SYDVKM. Deletions cut 6 bases from V and 0 bases from J, with 8 bases between. The CDR3 coding sequence is TGTGCCAGCAGGGGAGCCATGAACACTGAAGCTTTCTTT. Residues: CASRGAMNTEAFF. The entire variable domain, with the rest obtained from reference TRBV28 and TRBJ1-1, is as follows: DVKVTQSSRYLVKRTGEKVFLECVQDMDHENMFWYRQDPGLGLRLIYFSYDVKMKEKGDIPEGYSVSREKKERFSLILESASTNQTSMYLCASRGAMNTEAFFGQGTRLTVV.

The sample holds one count of this clone. This chain connects TRBV6-5 to TRBJ2-7; D is unresolved. This CDR3 contains 15 residues. CDR1 and CDR2 from the germline V gene are MNHEY and SVGAGI. Trimming left V 2 bases short and J 0 bases short, with 11 bases between. DNA for the CDR3: TGTGCCAGCAGTTACCTCAGTTCATACTCCTACGAGCAGTACTTC. It codes for CASSYLSSYSYEQYF.

The chain uses TRBV28 and TRBJ1-2; no reliable D call. This CDR3 comprises 12 residues. Trimming took 2 bases from V and 4 from J, leaving 5 bases between them. CDR1 MDHEN and CDR2 SYDVKM come from the germline V gene. For the CDR3, the DNA is TGTGCCAGCAGTTTACGGTCCTATGGCTACACCTTC. Its translation is CASSLRSYGYTF.

This clone has a single count. The chain couples TRBV7-3 to TRBJ2-2; weak D call: TRBD1 (6 bases). This CDR3 contains 15 residues. The V end lost 5 bases, the J end lost 2 bases, and 12 bases lay between the germline ends. Germline V gene data show CDR1 as SGHTA and CDR2 as FQGTGA. The CDR3 region is CASSPQGLNTGELFF. DNA for the CDR3: TGTGCCAGCAGCCCCCAGGGGCTAAACACCGGGGAGCTGTTTTTT.

This clone was observed a few times. The chain combines TRBV7-2 with TRBJ1-5, with D uncertain. The V gene lost 1 base and the J gene lost 8 bases, with 6 bases spanning the gap. Germline V gene lookup returns CDR1 SGHTA and CDR2 FQGNSA. There are 12 residues in the CDR3. CDR3 DNA: TGTGCCAGCAGCTTAGTGTCGGAGCCCCAGCATTTT. Translation gives CASSLVSEPQHF.

The genes are TRBV15 and TRBJ1-4, with D possibly matching TRBD1 (5 bases). The germline gives CDR1 LNHNV, CDR2 YYDKDF (reference sequence). This CDR3 contains 13 residues. V lost 2 bases and J 7 bases, leaving 8 bases between the germline ends. CDR3 region: CATSRPGSEKLFF. The CDR3 bases are TGTGCCACCAGCAGACCAGGGAGTGAAAAACTGTTTTTT.

The V gene is TRBV21-1, the J gene TRBJ1-2; the table's D call, TRBD1, has no DNA check behind it. TRBV21-1 is a pseudogene. The CDR3 is 15 amino acids. The CDR3 nucleotides read TGTGCCAGCAGCAAAAACAGGGGGCTAGGCTATGGCTACACCTTC. Translated, it gives CASSKNRGLGYGYTF.

The V and J genes are TRBV6-5 and TRBJ2-7; D is unresolved. Deletions cut 5 bases from V and 3 bases from J, with 11 bases between. This CDR3 has 13 residues. The germline V gene has CDR1 MNHEY and CDR2 SVGAGI. The CDR3 DNA is TGTGCCAGCAGTGAGTGGGGTTACTACGAGCAGTACTTC. Protein sequence: CASSEWGYYEQYF.

The chain recombines TRBV27 with TRBJ2-7, with D tentatively TRBD2 (6 bases). Germline lookup yields CDR1 MNHEY and CDR2 SMNVEV (reference sequence). The CDR3 is 14 residues long. Trimming pared 6 bases from V and 3 bases from J, leaving 15 bases between. This CDR3 reads CASSLVRGGYEQYF. CDR3 sequence (DNA): TGTGCCAGCAGCCTCGTGCGGGGAGGCTACGAGCAGTACTTC.

V gene TRBV10-3 combines with J gene TRBJ2-3; D may be TRBD1 (6 bases). Germline V gene sequence: CDR1 ENHRY, CDR2 SYGVKD. The CDR3 length is 15 residues. Deletions cut 4 bases from V and 0 bases from J, with 11 bases between. CDR3 nucleotide sequence: TGTGCCATCAGTGCCGGGACATCTAGCACAGATACGCAGTATTTT. Protein: CAISAGTSSTDTQYF.

The chain couples TRBV27 to TRBJ1-2; a weak D match, TRBD1 (5 bases). Trimming removed 8 bases from V and 0 bases from J, with 13 bases in between. Germline CDR1 and CDR2: MNHEY and SMNVEV (reference sequence). CDR3 length equals 14 residues. CDR3 bases: TGTGCCAGCGCCTGGGACGCTACTAACTATGGCTACACCTTC. It yields the protein CASAWDATNYGYTF.

V gene TRBV30 combines with J gene TRBJ1-5; TRBD1 is a possible D gene (6 bases). This CDR3 is 14 amino acids long. V shed 0 bases and J shed 4 bases, with 10 bases lying between them. Germline V gene data show CDR1 as GTSNPN and CDR2 as SVGIG (reference sequence). CDR3 sequence: CAWSVRQGNQPQHF. In DNA form, the CDR3 reads TGTGCCTGGAGTGTACGGCAGGGGAATCAGCCCCAGCATTTT.

The chain links TRBV11-2 to TRBJ2-5, with a possible D match to TRBD2 (5 bases). Germline CDR1 is SGHAT and CDR2 is FQNNGV. The V gene lost 5 bases and the J gene lost 11 bases, with 18 bases spanning the gap. This CDR3 is 13 amino acids long. This CDR3 reads CASSPPAGWEQYF. The CDR3 nucleotides are TGTGCCAGCAGCCCCCCGGCCGGGTGGGAGCAGTACTTC.

The V call is TRBV6-5, the J call TRBJ2-7; D remains unclear. CDR1 is MNHEY and CDR2 is SVGAGI in the germline V gene. Trimming removed 2 bases at V and 2 bases at J, with 10 bases between. The CDR3 loop spans 14 amino acids. The CDR3 loop is CASSYLGNTYEQYF. The CDR3 DNA sequence: TGTGCCAGCAGTTACCTTGGGAACACCTACGAGCAGTACTTC.

This clone was picked up a small number of times. The chain employs TRBV7-2 and TRBJ2-7; maybe TRBD2 (6 bases). Germline values: CDR1 SGHTA, CDR2 FQGNSA. This CDR3 spans 16 amino acids. V was shortened by 2 bases and J by 2 bases, with 16 bases between the two germline ends. CDR3 DNA: TGTGCCAGCAGCTTAAGGTTTACGGGGGAAACCTACGAGCAGTACTTC. It specifies CASSLRFTGETYEQYF. Drawing the rest from reference TRBV7-2 and TRBJ2-7, the complete variable domain is GAGVSQSPSNKVTEKGKDVELRCDPISGHTALYWYRQSLGQGLEFLIYFQGNSAPDKSGLPSDRFSAERTGGSVSTLTIQRTQQEDSAVYLCASSLRFTGETYEQYFGPGTRLTVT.

This clone was seen only once. CDR3 residues: CASSPPGSEQYF. The CDR3 DNA sequence: TGTGCCAGCAGCCCCCCCGGGTCCGAGCAGTACTTC. The chain links TRBV6-5 to TRBJ2-7; D uncertain. Germline CDR1 and CDR2: MNHEY and SVGAGI. Trimming shortened V by 6 bases and J by 6 bases, and 12 bases separated the two germline ends. The CDR3 consists of 12 residues.

This chain connects TRBV5-1 to TRBJ1-2; D ambiguous. Germline CDR1 is SGHRS and CDR2 is YFSETQ. The CDR3 runs 15 residues. The ends were cut back, 0 bases at V and 5 bases at J, with 14 bases in the middle. CDR3 nucleotides: TGCGCCAGCAGCTTGGGTACGGGAGTCCTTTATGGCTACACCTTC. Its protein is CASSLGTGVLYGYTF.

The chain employs TRBV19 and TRBJ2-2, with 9 positions matching TRBD1. The CDR3 runs to 15 residues. From germline, CDR1 is LNHDA and CDR2 SQIVND (reference sequence). After removal of 6 bases from V and 3 bases from J, the junction contained 5 bases not matched to a gene. This chain's CDR3 is CASSLDRGDTGELFF. The CDR3 region has the DNA TGTGCCAGTAGCCTCGACAGGGGGGACACCGGGGAGCTGTTTTTT.

The chain carries TRBV7-9 and TRBJ1-4; 9 nucleotides align to TRBD1. V lost 1 base, J lost 3 bases, and 12 bases stayed unmatched. The CDR3 is 19 amino acids. Germline CDR1 SEHNR, CDR2 FQNEAQ (reference sequence). The CDR3: CASSLGDPGQGSPNEKLFF. The CDR3 DNA reads TGTGCCAGCAGCTTAGGCGATCCGGGACAGGGAAGTCCTAATGAAAAACTGTTTTTT. The whole variable domain, remainder taken from reference TRBV7-9 and TRBJ1-4, is DTGVSQNPRHKITKRGQNVTFRCDPISEHNRLYWYRQTLGQGPEFLTYFQNEAQLEKSRLLSDRFSAERPKGSFSTLEIQRTEQGDSAMYLCASSLGDPGQGSPNEKLFFGSGTQLSVL.

This chain joins TRBV25-1 and TRBJ2-7; D may be TRBD1 (5 bases). V gave up 6 bases and J gave up 4 bases, with 13 bases separating them. CDR1 MGHDK and CDR2 SYGVNS come from the germline V gene. The CDR3 extends over 13 amino acids. The CDR3 protein is CASSQLSGYEQYF. The CDR3 DNA reads as TGTGCCAGCAGCCAATTGTCAGGGTACGAGCAGTACTTC.